One and the same sample provided the 10 T cell receptor beta chains below, sequenced in a study of T cells in Graves' hyperthyroidism and ophthalmopathy (dated by TCRdb to between 2018 and 2021). The library was prepared using multiplex PCR. The instrument given in TCRdb is Illumina HiSeq 2000. Amplification of TCR beta CDR3 regions was carried out from RNA transcripts. The TCR CDR3 was subjected to a first round of RT-PCR using the HTBI primer set and the Qiagen OneStep RT-PCR kit. Clones were called with MiXCR by TCRdb after fastp trimmed the public reads at Q25, and only in-frame beta chains were retained. Entries are consolidated by CDR3 protein sequence, retaining the most common genes and DNA. Here the sample has 350,000 to 400,000 distinct CDR3 sequences; about 14% occur a single time. 11% of the sample lies in the top ten. The sequenced material came from blood. These receptor sequences come from a woman aged 60-70 years with Graves' hyperthyroidism.

This clonotype was seen ten or more times. As DNA, the CDR3 is TGTGCCACCAACATGGGGAACAATCAGCCCCAGCATTTT. It yields the protein CATNMGNNQPQHF. The V and J genes are TRBV10-3 and TRBJ1-5; D call uncertain. The V end was cut by 10 bases, the J end by 3 bases, with 13 bases between. Germline-derived CDR1 and CDR2 are ENHRY and SYGVKD. CDR3 length: 13 amino acids.

The chain has TRBV2 and TRBJ1-1; no firm D call. The V gene's germline CDR1 is SNHLY and CDR2 FYNNEI. The CDR3 length is 14 residues. The V and J ends lost 8 bases and 2 bases respectively, with 15 bases between them. The CDR3 bases are TGTGCCAGCGCCTCCCCGTTACCTAACACTGAAGCTTTCTTT. Residues: CASASPLPNTEAFF.

In this sample, this clonotype turned up many times. The V gene is TRBV7-9, the J gene TRBJ1-1; the match to TRBD1 covers 10 bases. This CDR3 contains 12 residues. Losses at the gene ends were 5 bases for V and 10 bases for J; bases not matched to a gene: 4. CDR1 and CDR2 from the germline V gene are SEHNR and FQNEAQ (reference sequence). The CDR3 region has the DNA TGTGCCAGCAGCCCAGACAGGGGGCGAGCTTTCTTT. It specifies CASSPDRGRAFF.

Ten or more counts support this clonotype. This chain joins TRBV12-3 or TRBV12-4 and TRBJ2-2; 7 nucleotides agree with TRBD2. Unmatched junction bases numbered 8, after V lost 6 bases and J lost 7 bases. The CDR3 runs to 14 residues. The CDR3 loop reads CASRRASGGGELFF. The CDR3, as DNA: TGTGCCAGCAGGCGAGCGTCGGGGGGCGGGGAGCTGTTTTTT.

This clonotype appeared a few times. The chain combines TRBV15 with TRBJ2-2; D is unclear. The CDR3 runs 13 residues. Between the trimmed V and J ends, which lost 0 bases and 4 bases, there was a span of 3 bases. The germline V gene encodes CDR1 LNHNV and CDR2 YYDKDF (reference sequence). The CDR3 reads CATSRERTGELFF. In DNA form, the CDR3 reads TGTGCCACCAGCAGAGAACGCACCGGGGAGCTGTTTTTT.

The chain carries TRBV10-3 and TRBJ2-3; TRBD2 matches at 11 bases. The CDR3 extends over 16 amino acids. V lost 4 bases to trimming and J lost 4 bases; unmatched junction nucleotides: 7. CDR1 and CDR2 (germline): ENHRY, SYGVKD. CDR3 sequence (DNA): TGTGCCATCAGTGGCACTAGCGGGAGTTCGGCAGATACGCAGTATTTT. This encodes CAISGTSGSSADTQYF.

The chain employs TRBV30 and TRBJ1-6; D not resolved. CDR3 length equals 14 residues. Trimming stripped 4 bases from V and 7 bases from J, with 14 bases between. Germline CDR1 and CDR2: GTSNPN and SVGIG (reference sequence). The CDR3 DNA sequence: TGTGCCTGGAAAAGGGAAGGAGAAAATTCACCCCTCCACTTT. This translates into CAWKREGENSPLHF.

This clonotype was observed a handful of times. The genes are TRBV29-1 and TRBJ1-2, with D unclear. Germline V gene data show CDR1 as SQVTM and CDR2 as ANQGSEA. The CDR3 runs 12 residues. V was pared by 4 bases and J by 6 bases, with 12 bases between. The DNA of the CDR3 is TGCAGCGTTGTGTCAAACTACCATGGCTACACCTTC. Translated: CSVVSNYHGYTF.

The chain carries TRBV12-5 and TRBJ1-1, with a weak D call TRBD1 (5 bases). This CDR3 is 15 amino acids long. V dropped 0 bases and J dropped 4 bases, with 12 bases sitting between them. Germline lookup yields CDR1 LGHNT and CDR2 FRNRAP. The DNA of the CDR3 is TGTGCTAGTGGTTTGGTGGCTGGGGCAGTCACTGAAGCTTTCTTT. Translation: CASGLVAGAVTEAFF. The entire variable domain, with the rest obtained from reference TRBV12-5 and TRBJ1-1, is as follows: DARVTQTPRHKVTEMGQEVTMRCQPILGHNTVFWYRQTMMQGLELLAYFRNRAPLDDSGMPKDRFSAEMPDATLATLKIQPSEPRDSAVYFCASGLVAGAVTEAFFGQGTRLTVV.

This clonotype was found many times. The chain is built from TRBV20-1 and TRBJ2-1; D is perhaps TRBD1 (7 bases). CDR3 length: 14 residues. Germline CDR1 reads DFQATT; CDR2 reads SNEGSKA (reference sequence). With 6 bases removed from V and 4 bases from J, the gap between germline ends came to 16 bases. The CDR3 DNA reads TGCAGTGCGCGGGACAGTAATTGGTACAATGAGCAGTTCTTC. Translated, it gives CSARDSNWYNEQFF.